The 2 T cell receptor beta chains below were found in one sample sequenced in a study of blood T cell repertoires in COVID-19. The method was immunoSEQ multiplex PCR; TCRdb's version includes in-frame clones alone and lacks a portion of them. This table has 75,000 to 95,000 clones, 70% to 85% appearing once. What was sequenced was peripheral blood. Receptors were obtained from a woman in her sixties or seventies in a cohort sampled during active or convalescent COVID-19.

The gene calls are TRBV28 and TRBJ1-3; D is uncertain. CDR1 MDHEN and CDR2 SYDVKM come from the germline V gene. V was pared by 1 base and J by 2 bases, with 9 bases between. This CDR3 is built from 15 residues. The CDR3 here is CASSLYTRAGNTIYF. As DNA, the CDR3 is TGTGCCAGCAGTTTATATACGAGGGCTGGAAACACCATATATTTT. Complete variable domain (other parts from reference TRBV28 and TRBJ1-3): DVKVTQSSRYLVKRTGEKVFLECVQDMDHENMFWYRQDPGLGLRLIYFSYDVKMKEKGDIPEGYSVSREKKERFSLILESASTNQTSMYLCASSLYTRAGNTIYFGEGSWLTVV.

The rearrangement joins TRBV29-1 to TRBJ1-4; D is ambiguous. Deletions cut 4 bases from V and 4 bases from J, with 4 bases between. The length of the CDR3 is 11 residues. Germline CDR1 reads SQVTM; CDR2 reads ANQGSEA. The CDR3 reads CSVGSNEKLFF. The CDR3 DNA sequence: TGCAGCGTTGGCAGTAATGAAAAACTGTTTTTT.